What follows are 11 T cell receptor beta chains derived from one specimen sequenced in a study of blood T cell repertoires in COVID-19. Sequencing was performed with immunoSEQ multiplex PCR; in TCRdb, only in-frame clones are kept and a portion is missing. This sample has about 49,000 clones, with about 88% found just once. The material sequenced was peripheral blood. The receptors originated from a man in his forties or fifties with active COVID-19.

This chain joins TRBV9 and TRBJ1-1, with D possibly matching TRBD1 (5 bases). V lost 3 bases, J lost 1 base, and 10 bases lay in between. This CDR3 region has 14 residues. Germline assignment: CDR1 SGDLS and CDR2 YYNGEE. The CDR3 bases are TGTGCCAGCAGCGCTCCGACAGAGAACACTGAAGCTTTCTTT. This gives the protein CASSAPTENTEAFF.

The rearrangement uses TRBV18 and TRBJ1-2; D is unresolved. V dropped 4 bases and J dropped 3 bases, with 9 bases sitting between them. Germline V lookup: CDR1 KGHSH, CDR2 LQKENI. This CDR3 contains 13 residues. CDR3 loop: CASSRGSDYGYTF. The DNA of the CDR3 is TGTGCCAGCTCACGAGGCAGCGACTATGGCTACACCTTC. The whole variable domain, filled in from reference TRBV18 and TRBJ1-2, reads NAGVMQNPRHLVRRRGQEARLRCSPMKGHSHVYWYRQLPEEGLKFMVYLQKENIIDESGMPKERFSAEFPKEGPSILRIQQVVRGDSAAYFCASSRGSDYGYTFGSGTRLTVV.

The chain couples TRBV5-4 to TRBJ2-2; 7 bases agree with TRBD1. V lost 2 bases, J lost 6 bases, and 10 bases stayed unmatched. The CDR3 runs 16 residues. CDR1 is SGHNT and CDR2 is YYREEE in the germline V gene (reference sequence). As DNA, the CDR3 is TGTGCCAGCAGCTTAAGGCGACAGGGTGGGGCCGGGGAGCTGTTTTTT. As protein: CASSLRRQGGAGELFF.

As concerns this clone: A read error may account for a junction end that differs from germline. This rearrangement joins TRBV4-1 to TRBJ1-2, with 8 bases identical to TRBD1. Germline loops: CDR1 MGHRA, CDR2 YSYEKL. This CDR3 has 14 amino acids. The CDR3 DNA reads TGCGCCAGCAGCCAAGAGGGGCGGACAGGGCAGGCAGCCTTC. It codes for CASSQEGRTGQAAF.

The CDR3 DNA is TGTGCCAGCAGTTTATTGGGGACAGGGGCTTCCTACGAGCAGTACTTC. Its protein product is CASSLLGTGASYEQYF. The V gene is TRBV28, the J gene TRBJ2-7; 10 bases map to TRBD1. There are 16 residues in the CDR3. The germline gives CDR1 MDHEN, CDR2 SYDVKM. The ends lost 1 base at V and 1 base at J; junction bases unmatched: 4.

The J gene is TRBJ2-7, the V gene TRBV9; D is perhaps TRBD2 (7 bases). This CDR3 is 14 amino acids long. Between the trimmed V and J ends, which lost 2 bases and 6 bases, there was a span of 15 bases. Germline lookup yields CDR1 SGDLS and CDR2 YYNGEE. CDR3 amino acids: CASSVGGQQGEQYF. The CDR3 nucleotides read TGTGCCAGCAGCGTCGGGGGGCAGCAAGGCGAGCAGTACTTC.

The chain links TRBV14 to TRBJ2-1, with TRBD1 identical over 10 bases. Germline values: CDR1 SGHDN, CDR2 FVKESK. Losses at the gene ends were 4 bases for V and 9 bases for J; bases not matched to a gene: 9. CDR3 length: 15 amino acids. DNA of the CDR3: TGTGCCAGCAGCCTCCGGGACAGGGGTCTGGGTGAGCAGTTCTTC. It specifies CASSLRDRGLGEQFF.

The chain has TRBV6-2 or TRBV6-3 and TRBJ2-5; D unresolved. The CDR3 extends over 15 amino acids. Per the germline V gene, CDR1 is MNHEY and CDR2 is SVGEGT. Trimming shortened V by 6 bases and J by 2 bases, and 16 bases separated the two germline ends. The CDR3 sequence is CASSPLGLDQETQYF. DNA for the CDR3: TGTGCCAGCAGCCCATTGGGTCTAGATCAAGAGACCCAGTACTTC.

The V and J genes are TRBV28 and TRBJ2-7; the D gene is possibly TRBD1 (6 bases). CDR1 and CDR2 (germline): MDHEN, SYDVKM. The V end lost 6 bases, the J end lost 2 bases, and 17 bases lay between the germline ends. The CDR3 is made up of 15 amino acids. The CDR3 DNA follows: TGTGCCAGCAGCCCCCAGGGGCTAGCTCCCTACGAGCAGTACTTC. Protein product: CASSPQGLAPYEQYF.

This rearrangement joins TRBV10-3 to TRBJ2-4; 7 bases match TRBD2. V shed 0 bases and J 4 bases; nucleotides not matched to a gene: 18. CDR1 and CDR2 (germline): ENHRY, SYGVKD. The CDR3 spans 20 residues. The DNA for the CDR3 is TGTGCCATCAGTGAGTCGGGGGGTGGAAGGCGGGAGAGCGGGAAAAACATTCAGTACTTC. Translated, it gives CAISESGGGRRESGKNIQYF.

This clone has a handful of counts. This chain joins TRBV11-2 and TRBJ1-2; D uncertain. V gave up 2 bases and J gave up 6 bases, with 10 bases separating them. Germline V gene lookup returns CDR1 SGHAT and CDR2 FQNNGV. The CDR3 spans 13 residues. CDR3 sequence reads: CASSLMAEHGYTF. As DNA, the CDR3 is TGTGCCAGCAGCTTAATGGCAGAACATGGCTACACCTTC.